What follows are 7 T cell receptor beta chains derived from one specimen sequenced in a study of blood T cell repertoires in COVID-19. The assay was immunoSEQ multiplex PCR, and TCRdb's table has in-frame clones only and misses some. The sample includes 70,000 or so clones, around 78% of them seen just once. The sample comprised peripheral blood. The receptors stem from a human donor in a cohort sampled during active COVID-19.

The chain combines TRBV7-9 with TRBJ2-1, with TRBD2 matching 10 bases. V was pared by 5 bases and J by 7 bases, with 8 bases of the junction left unmatched. Germline V gives CDR1 SEHNR, CDR2 FQNEAQ (reference sequence). The CDR3 has 15 residues. This CDR3 is CASSPSSSGSNEQFF. The CDR3 DNA sequence: TGTGCCAGCAGCCCGTCGTCTAGCGGGAGTAATGAGCAGTTCTTC.

The J gene is TRBJ2-7, the V gene TRBV25-1; TRBD1 matches 8 bases. The germline V gene has CDR1 MGHDK and CDR2 SYGVNS. The CDR3 is made up of 13 amino acids. J was trimmed by 6 bases and V by 6 bases; bases with no gene match: 7. In DNA, the CDR3 is TGTGCCAGCAGCAGACAGGGGACCAGCGAGCAGTACTTC. Translated: CASSRQGTSEQYF.

This chain joins TRBV7-5 and TRBJ2-7; TRBD1, the D gene given by the table, was not confirmed from the DNA. TRBV7-5 is tagged as a pseudogene. This CDR3 has 15 residues. CDR3 sequence reads: CARSLGFGGGEEQYF. The CDR3 nucleotides read TGTGCCAGAAGCTTAGGATTCGGAGGGGGCGAGGAGCAGTACTTC.

V usage is TRBV13 and J usage is TRBJ1-4; 7 bases fit TRBD1. In germline, CDR1 is PRHDT, CDR2 FYEKMQ (reference sequence). The trim removed 5 bases at V and 0 bases at J, leaving 3 bases unmatched. The CDR3 length is 15 residues. CDR3 in amino acids: CASSRQGPTNEKLFF. The CDR3 DNA sequence: TGTGCCAGCAGCCGACAGGGACCAACTAATGAAAAACTGTTTTTT.

The V call is TRBV5-8, the J call TRBJ1-2; 8 bases align to TRBD1. This CDR3 spans 13 amino acids. Germline V lookup: CDR1 SGHTS, CDR2 YDEGEE. V was pared by 4 bases and J by 6 bases, with 5 bases of the junction left unmatched. In DNA, the CDR3 is TGTGCCAGCAGCCGTGGACAGGGTGATGGCTACACCTTC. Residues: CASSRGQGDGYTF.

The rearrangement uses TRBV24-1 and TRBJ2-6, with D perhaps matching TRBD1 (5 bases). V was trimmed by 1 base and J by 2 bases, leaving 14 bases between them. CDR3 length: 18 residues. Per germline, CDR1 KGHDR and CDR2 SFDVKD. The DNA of the CDR3 is TGTGCCACCAGTGATTTTGGGCAGGGCCTAGCTGGGGCCAACGTCCTGACTTTC. Translation gives CATSDFGQGLAGANVLTF.

V usage is TRBV27 and J usage is TRBJ2-6, with 8 nucleotides matching TRBD2. V was pared by 9 bases and J by 0 bases, with 13 bases of the junction left unmatched. CDR3 size: 18 residues. CDR1 and CDR2 from the germline V gene are MNHEY and SMNVEV (reference sequence). The CDR3 DNA follows: TGTGCCAGTAGCCGGGAAGGGGGGACTAGCTCTGGGGCCAACGTCCTGACTTTC. Its translation is CASSREGGTSSGANVLTF.